This T cell receptor beta chain was captured in a study of T-cell memory formation after mild COVID-19. Study-wide context: Most TCR clusters belonged to a single donor.

Constant-segment primers and 5'RACE yielded cDNA libraries for TCR alpha and TCR beta, each carrying sample barcodes and UMIs. From the 5' RACE reads, TCRdb called clonotypes with MiXCR, one entry per CDR3 protein. Among about 270,000 distinct CDR3 sequences listed, roughly 18% were seen once. Trimming took off 1 base at V and 3 bases at J, with 9 bases between the two ends. The CDR3 totals 14 residues. CDR1 and CDR2 from the germline V gene are SGHTA and FQGNSA. This clonotype was seen more than once but under ten times. The antigen remains unidentified. Findings of the study overall: Specificity for SARS-CoV-2 was not confirmed among the second-wave clones peaking on day 37. The appearance of some responding clones in pre-infection memory suggested that cross-reactive memory joined.

The sequenced sample was PBMCs or a T cell subset sorted from them (not recorded which). V gene TRBV7-2 combines with J gene TRBJ1-1; the D is unclear. This receptor was obtained from a man younger than 30 who had mild COVID-19 (a few samples of this study predate the infection). Cell type and time point are not known. The CDR3: CASSLDKGYTEAFF. The CDR3 DNA reads as TGTGCCAGCAGCTTAGATAAGGGATACACTGAAGCTTTCTTT. Combining the CDR3 with reference TRBV7-2 and TRBJ1-1 gives the whole variable domain GAGVSQSPSNKVTEKGKDVELRCDPISGHTALYWYRQSLGQGLEFLIYFQGNSAPDKSGLPSDRFSAERTGGSVSTLTIQRTQQEDSAVYLCASSLDKGYTEAFFGQGTRLTVV.